These 9 T cell receptor beta chains share one sample of origin, sequenced in a study of monozygotic twins with inflammatory bowel disease (dated by TCRdb to the late 2010s). Libraries were made using 5' RACE. Sequencing instrument: Illumina HiSeq 2500. TCRdb reprocessed the public reads and reports one entry per CDR3 protein sequence, without DNA. The record for this sample contains approximately 210,000 distinct CDR3 sequences. The ten largest clones represent under 8.5% of the sample. The sequencing sample was made of blood. All receptors come from a human donor with ulcerative colitis or Crohn's disease, or a healthy co-twin of an affected twin (not recorded which).

The V call is TRBV7-6, the J call TRBJ2-7; the D gene TCRdb calls, TRBD2, cannot be checked with no DNA. Germline CDR1 SGHVS, CDR2 FNYEAQ. The CDR3 is made up of 12 amino acids. The CDR3 reads CASSLYEGEQYF.

J is TRBJ1-5 and V is TRBV7-2. This CDR3 has 14 residues. Germline V gives CDR1 SGHTA, CDR2 FQGNSA. The CDR3 protein is CASSLIPSNQPQHF.

V is TRBV12-3 or TRBV12-4 and J is TRBJ2-1; TCRdb designates TRBD2, a call that cannot be tested without DNA. There are 12 residues in the CDR3. This CDR3 reads CASRPTSVEQFF.

The chain employs TRBV12-3 or TRBV12-4 and TRBJ2-7; absent DNA, TCRdb's TRBD1 call cannot be checked. The CDR3 is 15 residues long. CDR3 sequence reads: CASSHRESARDEQYF.

The V gene is TRBV28, the J gene TRBJ2-1; TCRdb reports TRBD2, a call that lacks DNA to check it against. CDR1 is MDHEN and CDR2 is SYDVKM in the germline V gene. The CDR3 is 14 amino acids. The CDR3 sequence is CAILGGFSYNEQFF.

The V and J genes are TRBV3-1 and TRBJ2-2; TCRdb's D call of TRBD1 is untestable without DNA. The germline V gene encodes CDR1 LGHDT and CDR2 YNNKEL (reference sequence). This CDR3 contains 15 residues. The chain's CDR3 is CASSGLHPSTGELFF.

J is TRBJ1-1 and V is TRBV11-2; TCRdb's assignment of TRBD1 cannot be checked, as there is no DNA. Germline V lookup: CDR1 SGHAT, CDR2 FQNNGV. The CDR3 extends over 14 amino acids. CDR3 amino acids: CASSPDRGGTEAFF. Complete variable domain (other parts from reference TRBV11-2 and TRBJ1-1): EAGVAQSPRYKIIEKRQSVAFWCNPISGHATLYWYQQILGQGPKLLIQFQNNGVVDDSQLPKDRFSAERLKGVDSTLKIQPAKLEDSAVYLCASSPDRGGTEAFFGQGTRLTVV.

Here the CDR3 reads CATRRVSEDSGANVLTF. The genes are TRBV12-3 or TRBV12-4 and TRBJ2-6. The CDR3 extends over 17 amino acids.

This chain connects TRBV12-3 or TRBV12-4 to TRBJ2-3; TCRdb's D call of TRBD2 is untestable without DNA. The length of the CDR3 is 12 residues. CDR3 in amino acids: CASSALAGTQYF.